This TCR beta chain was sequenced in a study of blood T cell repertoires in COVID-19. CDR1 and CDR2 (germline): MNHEY, SVGAGI. This CDR3 is 13 amino acids long. Trimming at V came to 11 bases and at J to 8 bases, leaving 8 bases not matched to a gene. Measured with immunoSEQ multiplex PCR; TCRdb has only the in-frame clones, and not every one. Of 200,000 to 300,000 clones listed, over 65% are singletons. The TCR originated in a woman aged 80 or over with acute or convalescent COVID-19. Sequencing input: peripheral blood. The chain employs TRBV6-5 and TRBJ1-4, with 10 bases that match TRBD1. CDR3 DNA: TGTGCCGGACGACAGGGGGCGCGCGAAAAACTGTTTTTT. Translating gives CAGRQGAREKLFF.